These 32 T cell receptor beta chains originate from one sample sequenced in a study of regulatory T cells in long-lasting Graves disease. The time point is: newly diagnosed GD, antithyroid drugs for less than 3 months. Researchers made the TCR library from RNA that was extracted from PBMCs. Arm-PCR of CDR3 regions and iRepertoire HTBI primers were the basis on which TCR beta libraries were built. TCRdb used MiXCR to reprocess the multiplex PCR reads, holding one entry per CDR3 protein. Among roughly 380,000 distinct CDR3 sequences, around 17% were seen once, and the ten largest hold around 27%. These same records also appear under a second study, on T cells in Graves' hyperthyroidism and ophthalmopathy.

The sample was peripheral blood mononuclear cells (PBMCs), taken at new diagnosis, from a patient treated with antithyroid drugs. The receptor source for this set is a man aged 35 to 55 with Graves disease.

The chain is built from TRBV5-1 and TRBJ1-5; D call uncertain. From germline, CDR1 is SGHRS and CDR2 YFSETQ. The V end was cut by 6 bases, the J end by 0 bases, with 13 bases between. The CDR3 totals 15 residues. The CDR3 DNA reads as TGCGCCAGCATCCTGGACCCCTTTAGCAATCAGCCCCAGCATTTT. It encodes CASILDPFSNQPQHF.

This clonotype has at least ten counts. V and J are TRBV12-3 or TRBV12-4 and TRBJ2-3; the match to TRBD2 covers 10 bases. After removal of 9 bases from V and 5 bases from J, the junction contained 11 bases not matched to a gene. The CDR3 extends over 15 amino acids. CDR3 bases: TGTGCCAGTCTCTTGAGCGGGGGGGACTTAGATACGCAGTATTTT. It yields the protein CASLLSGGDLDTQYF.

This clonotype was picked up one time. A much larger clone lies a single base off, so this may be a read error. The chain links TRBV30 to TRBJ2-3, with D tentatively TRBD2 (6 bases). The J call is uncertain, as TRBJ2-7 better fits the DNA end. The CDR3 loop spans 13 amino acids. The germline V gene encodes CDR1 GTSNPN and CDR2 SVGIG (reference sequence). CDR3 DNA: TGTGCCTGGAGTTGGGACTCTGGTAATGAGCAGTACTTC. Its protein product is CAWSWDSGNEQYF.

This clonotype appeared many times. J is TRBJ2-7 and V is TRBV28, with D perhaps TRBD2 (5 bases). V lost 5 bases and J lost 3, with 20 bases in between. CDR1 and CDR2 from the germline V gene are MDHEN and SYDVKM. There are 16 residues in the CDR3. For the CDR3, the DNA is TGTGCCAGCAGTCCATACACCCGGGGAAACTACTACGAGCAGTACTTC. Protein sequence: CASSPYTRGNYYEQYF.

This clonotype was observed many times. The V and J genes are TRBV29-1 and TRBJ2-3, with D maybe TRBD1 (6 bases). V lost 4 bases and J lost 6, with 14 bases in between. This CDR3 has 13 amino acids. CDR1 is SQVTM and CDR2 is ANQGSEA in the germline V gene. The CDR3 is CSVGNRVADTQYF. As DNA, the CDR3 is TGCAGCGTTGGAAACAGGGTAGCCGATACGCAGTATTTT.

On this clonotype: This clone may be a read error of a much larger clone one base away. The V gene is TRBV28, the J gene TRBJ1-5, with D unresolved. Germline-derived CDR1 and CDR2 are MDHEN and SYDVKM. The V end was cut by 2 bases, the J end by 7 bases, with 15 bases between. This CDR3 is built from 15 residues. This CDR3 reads CASSLGGNQKQPQHF. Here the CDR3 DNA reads TGTGCCAGCAGTTTAGGAGGGAACCAAAAACAGCCCCAGCATTTT.

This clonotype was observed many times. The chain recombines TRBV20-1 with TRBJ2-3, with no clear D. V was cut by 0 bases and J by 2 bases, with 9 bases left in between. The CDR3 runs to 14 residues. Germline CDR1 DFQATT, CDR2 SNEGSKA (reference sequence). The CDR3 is CSARDRVNTDTQYF. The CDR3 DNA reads TGCAGTGCTAGAGATAGGGTCAACACAGATACGCAGTATTTT.

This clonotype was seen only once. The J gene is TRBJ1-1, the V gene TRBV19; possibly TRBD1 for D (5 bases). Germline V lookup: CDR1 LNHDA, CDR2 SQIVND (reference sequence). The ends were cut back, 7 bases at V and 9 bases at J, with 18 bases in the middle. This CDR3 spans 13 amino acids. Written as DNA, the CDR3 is TGTGCCAGTACTTTTGTTCGGGGCGCCCAAGCTTTCTTT. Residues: CASTFVRGAQAFF.

The CDR3 DNA reads as TGTGCCAGCAATAACAGGAATAATGAAAAACTGTTTTTT. It yields the protein CASNNRNNEKLFF. This chain connects TRBV2 to TRBJ1-4; a weak D match, TRBD1 (5 bases). This CDR3 is 13 amino acids long. Trimming left V 7 bases short and J 4 bases short, with 10 bases between. Germline V lookup: CDR1 SNHLY, CDR2 FYNNEI.

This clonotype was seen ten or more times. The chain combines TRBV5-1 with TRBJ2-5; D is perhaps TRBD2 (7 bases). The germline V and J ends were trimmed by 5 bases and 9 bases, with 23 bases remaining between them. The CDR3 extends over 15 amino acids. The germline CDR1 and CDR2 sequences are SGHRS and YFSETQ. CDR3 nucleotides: TGCGCCAGCAGGCTGGAGGGCGGCGGGGGCGCACCCCAGTACTTC. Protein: CASRLEGGGGAPQYF. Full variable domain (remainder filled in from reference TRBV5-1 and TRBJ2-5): KAGVTQTPRYLIKTRGQQVTLSCSPISGHRSVSWYQQTPGQGLQFLFEYFSETQRNKGNFPGRFSGRQFSNSRSEMNVSTLELGDSALYLCASRLEGGGGAPQYFGPGTRLLVL.

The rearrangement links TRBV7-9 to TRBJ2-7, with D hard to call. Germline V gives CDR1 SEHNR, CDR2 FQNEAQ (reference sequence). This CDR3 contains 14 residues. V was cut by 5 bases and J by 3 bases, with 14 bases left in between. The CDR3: CASSGRTRYYEQYF. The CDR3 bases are TGTGCCAGCAGCGGCCGGACCCGGTACTACGAGCAGTACTTC.

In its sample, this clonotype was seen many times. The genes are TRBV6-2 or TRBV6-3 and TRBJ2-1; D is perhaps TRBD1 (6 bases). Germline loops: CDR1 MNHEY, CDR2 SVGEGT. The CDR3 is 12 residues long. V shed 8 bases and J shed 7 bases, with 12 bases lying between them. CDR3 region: CASLKQGNEQFF. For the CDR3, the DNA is TGTGCCAGCCTAAAACAGGGAAATGAGCAGTTCTTC.

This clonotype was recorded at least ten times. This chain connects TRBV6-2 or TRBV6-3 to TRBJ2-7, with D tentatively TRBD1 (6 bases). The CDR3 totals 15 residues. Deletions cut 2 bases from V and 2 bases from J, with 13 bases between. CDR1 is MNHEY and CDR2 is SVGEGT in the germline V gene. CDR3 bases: TGTGCCAGCAGTTACCACCCCGGACAGACCTACGAGCAGTACTTC. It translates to CASSYHPGQTYEQYF.

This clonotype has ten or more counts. In DNA form, the CDR3 reads TGTGCCAGCAGTGAGACCGGGTTCTACGAGCAGTACTTC. Amino acids: CASSETGFYEQYF. The chain couples TRBV2 to TRBJ2-7; D gene uncertain. CDR1 is SNHLY, CDR2 FYNNEI, per germline. Trimming removed 3 bases at V and 3 bases at J, with 9 bases between. The CDR3 covers 13 residues.

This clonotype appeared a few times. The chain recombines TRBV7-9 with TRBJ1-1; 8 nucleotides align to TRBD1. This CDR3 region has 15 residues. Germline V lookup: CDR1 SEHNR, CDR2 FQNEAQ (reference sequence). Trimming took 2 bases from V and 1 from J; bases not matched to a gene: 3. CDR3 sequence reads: CASSLNRGGNTEAFF. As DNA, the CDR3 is TGTGCCAGCAGCTTAAACAGGGGGGGGAACACTGAAGCTTTCTTT.

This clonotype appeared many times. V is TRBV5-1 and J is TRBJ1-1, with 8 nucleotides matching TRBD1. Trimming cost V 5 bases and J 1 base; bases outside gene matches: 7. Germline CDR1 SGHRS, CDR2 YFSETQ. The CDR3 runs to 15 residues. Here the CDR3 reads CASRPSGGQNTEAFF. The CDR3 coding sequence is TGCGCCAGCAGGCCATCAGGGGGCCAGAACACTGAAGCTTTCTTT.

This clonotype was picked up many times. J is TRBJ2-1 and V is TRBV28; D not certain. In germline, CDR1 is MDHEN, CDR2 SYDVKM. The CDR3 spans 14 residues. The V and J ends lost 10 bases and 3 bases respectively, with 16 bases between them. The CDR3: CATLSELDYNEQFF. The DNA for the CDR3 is TGTGCCACCCTCTCTGAACTCGACTACAATGAGCAGTTCTTC.

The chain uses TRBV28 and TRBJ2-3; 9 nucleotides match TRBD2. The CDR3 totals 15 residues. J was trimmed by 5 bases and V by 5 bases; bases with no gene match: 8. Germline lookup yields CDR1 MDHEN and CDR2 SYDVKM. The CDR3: CASSGIAGEKDTQYF. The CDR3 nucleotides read TGTGCCAGCAGTGGGATAGCGGGGGAGAAAGATACGCAGTATTTT.

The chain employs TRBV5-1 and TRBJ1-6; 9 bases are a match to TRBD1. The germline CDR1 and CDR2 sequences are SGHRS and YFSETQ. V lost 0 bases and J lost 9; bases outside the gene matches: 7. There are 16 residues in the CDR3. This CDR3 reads CASSLAGQGTGSPLHF. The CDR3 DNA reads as TGCGCCAGCAGCTTGGCTGGACAGGGGACGGGTTCACCCCTCCACTTT.

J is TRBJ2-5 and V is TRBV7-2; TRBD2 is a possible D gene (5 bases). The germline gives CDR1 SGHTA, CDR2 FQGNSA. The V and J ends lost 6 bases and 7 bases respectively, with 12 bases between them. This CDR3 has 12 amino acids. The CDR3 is CASSRHEGTQYF. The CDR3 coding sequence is TGTGCCAGCAGTCGACACGAGGGGACCCAGTACTTC.

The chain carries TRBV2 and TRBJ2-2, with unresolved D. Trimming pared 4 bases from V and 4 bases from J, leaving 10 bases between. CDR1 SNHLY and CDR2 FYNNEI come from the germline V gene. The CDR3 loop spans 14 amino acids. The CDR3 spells CASSAQSTTGELFF. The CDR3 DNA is TGTGCCAGCAGTGCCCAATCAACCACCGGGGAGCTGTTTTTT. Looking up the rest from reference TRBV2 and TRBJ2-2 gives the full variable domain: EPEVTQTPSHQVTQMGQEVILRCVPISNHLYFYWYRQILGQKVEFLVSFYNNEISEKSEIFDDQFSVERPDGSNFTLKIRSTKLEDSAMYFCASSAQSTTGELFFGEGSRLTVL.

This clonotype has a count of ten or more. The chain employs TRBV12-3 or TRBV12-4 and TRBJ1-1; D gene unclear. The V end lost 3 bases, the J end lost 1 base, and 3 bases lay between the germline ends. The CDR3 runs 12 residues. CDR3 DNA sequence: TGTGCCAGCAGTTTCGAGAACACTGAAGCTTTCTTT. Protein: CASSFENTEAFF.

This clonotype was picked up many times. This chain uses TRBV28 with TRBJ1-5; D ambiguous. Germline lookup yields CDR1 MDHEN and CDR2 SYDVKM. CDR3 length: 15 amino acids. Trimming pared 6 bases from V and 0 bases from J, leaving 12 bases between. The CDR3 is CASSHPDYSNQPQHF. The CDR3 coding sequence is TGTGCCAGCAGCCACCCTGATTATAGCAATCAGCCCCAGCATTTT.

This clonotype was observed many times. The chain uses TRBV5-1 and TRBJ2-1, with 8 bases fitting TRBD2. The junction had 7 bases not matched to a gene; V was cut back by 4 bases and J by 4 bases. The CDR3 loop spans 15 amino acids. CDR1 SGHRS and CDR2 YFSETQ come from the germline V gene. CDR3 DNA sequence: TGCGCCAGCAGCCTCACGGGCGGGGGGTACAATGAGCAGTTCTTC. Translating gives CASSLTGGGYNEQFF.

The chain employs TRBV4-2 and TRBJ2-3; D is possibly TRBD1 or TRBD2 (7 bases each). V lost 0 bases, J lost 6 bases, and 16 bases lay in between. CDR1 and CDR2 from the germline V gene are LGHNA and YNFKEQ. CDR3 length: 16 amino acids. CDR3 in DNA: TGTGCCAGCAGCCAAGATCTTCAGGGGGGAGGGGATACGCAGTATTTT. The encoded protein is CASSQDLQGGGDTQYF.

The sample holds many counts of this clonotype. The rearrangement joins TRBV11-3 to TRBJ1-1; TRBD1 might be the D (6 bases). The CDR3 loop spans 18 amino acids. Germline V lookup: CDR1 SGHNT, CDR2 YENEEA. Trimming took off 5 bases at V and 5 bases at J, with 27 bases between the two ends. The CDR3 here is CASSNQVAGDWRWTEAFF. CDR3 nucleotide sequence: TGTGCCAGCAGCAACCAGGTGGCAGGGGATTGGAGATGGACTGAAGCTTTCTTT.

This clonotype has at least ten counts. In DNA form, the CDR3 reads TGTGCCAGCTTGGGGCCGGGACCCAAGAGAGTTGATACGCAGTATTTT. Amino acid sequence: CASLGPGPKRVDTQYF. V gene TRBV6-1 combines with J gene TRBJ2-3; the D gene could be TRBD1 or TRBD2 (5 bases each). This CDR3 has 16 residues. Trimming removed 8 bases from V and 6 bases from J, with 24 bases in between. CDR1 is MNHNS, CDR2 SASEGT, per germline.

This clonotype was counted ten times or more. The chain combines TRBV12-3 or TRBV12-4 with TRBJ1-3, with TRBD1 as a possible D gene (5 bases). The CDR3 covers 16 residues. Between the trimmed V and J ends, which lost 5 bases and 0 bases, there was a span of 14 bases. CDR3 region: CASSTYRWSSGNTIYF. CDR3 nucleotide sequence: TGTGCCAGCAGTACGTACAGGTGGAGCTCTGGAAACACCATATATTTT.

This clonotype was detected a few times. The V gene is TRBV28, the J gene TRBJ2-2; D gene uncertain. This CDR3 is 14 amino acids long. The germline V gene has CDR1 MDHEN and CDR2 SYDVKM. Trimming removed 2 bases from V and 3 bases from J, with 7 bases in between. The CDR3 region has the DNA TGTGCCAGCAGTTTAGGTCCTCACACCGGGGAGCTGTTTTTT. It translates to CASSLGPHTGELFF. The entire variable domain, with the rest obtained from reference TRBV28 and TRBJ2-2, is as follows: DVKVTQSSRYLVKRTGEKVFLECVQDMDHENMFWYRQDPGLGLRLIYFSYDVKMKEKGDIPEGYSVSREKKERFSLILESASTNQTSMYLCASSLGPHTGELFFGEGSRLTVL.

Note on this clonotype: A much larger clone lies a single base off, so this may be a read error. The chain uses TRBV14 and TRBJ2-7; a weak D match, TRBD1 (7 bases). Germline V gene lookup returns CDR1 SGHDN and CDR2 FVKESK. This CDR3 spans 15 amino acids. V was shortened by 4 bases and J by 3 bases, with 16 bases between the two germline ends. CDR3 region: CASSPLTGRIYEQYF. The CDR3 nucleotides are TGTGCCAGCAGCCCCTTGACAGGGAGGATCTACGAGCAGTACTTC.

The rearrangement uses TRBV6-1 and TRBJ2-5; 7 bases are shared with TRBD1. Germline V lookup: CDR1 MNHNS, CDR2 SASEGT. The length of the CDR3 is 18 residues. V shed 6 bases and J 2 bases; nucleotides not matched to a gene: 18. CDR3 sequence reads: CASRRGQGRVLGQETQYF. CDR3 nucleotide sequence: TGTGCCAGCAGGAGGGGGCAGGGAAGGGTACTAGGGCAAGAGACCCAGTACTTC.

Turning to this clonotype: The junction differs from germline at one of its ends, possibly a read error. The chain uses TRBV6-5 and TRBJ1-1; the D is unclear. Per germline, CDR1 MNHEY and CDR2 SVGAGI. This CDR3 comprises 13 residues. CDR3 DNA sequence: TGTGCCAGCAGTTACAGTGAGAACACCGAAGCTCTCTTT. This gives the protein CASSYSENTEALF.